What follows are 9 T cell receptor beta chains derived from one specimen sequenced in a study of T cell repertoires in cytomegalovirus infection. The antigens of these receptors remain unknown. TCRdb itself ran the reads through MiXCR, one entry per CDR3 protein. This sample has around 200,000 distinct CDR3 sequences, with 30% to 45% found just once. This specimen consisted of CD8+ T cells from cultured PBMCs, obtained from culture after CMV antigen stimulation. These receptors were taken from a human donor in good health (CMV status not recorded). Some clones in this sample may be carry-over from other donors' samples.

This chain links TRBV12-3 or TRBV12-4 with TRBJ2-3; 11 bases agree with TRBD2. This CDR3 spans 15 amino acids. After removal of 7 bases from V and 5 bases from J, the junction contained 8 bases not matched to a gene. The CDR3 DNA follows: TGTGCCAGCACCGCTACTAGCGGGGGTGTAGATACGCAGTATTTT. Translating gives CASTATSGGVDTQYF.

This clonotype was seen a few times. This chain links TRBV28 with TRBJ2-3; D not resolved. The germline V gene has CDR1 MDHEN and CDR2 SYDVKM. Trimming left V 6 bases short and J 0 bases short, with 13 bases between. The CDR3 has 15 amino acids. The chain's CDR3 is CASSPEWASTDTQYF. CDR3 in DNA: TGTGCCAGCAGCCCCGAGTGGGCTAGCACAGATACGCAGTATTTT. The full variable domain, completed using reference TRBV28 and TRBJ2-3, is DVKVTQSSRYLVKRTGEKVFLECVQDMDHENMFWYRQDPGLGLRLIYFSYDVKMKEKGDIPEGYSVSREKKERFSLILESASTNQTSMYLCASSPEWASTDTQYFGPGTRLTVL.

This rearrangement joins TRBV6-2 or TRBV6-3 to TRBJ2-5; the match to TRBD2 covers 7 bases. With 5 bases clipped from V and 2 bases from J, the junction kept 8 bases outside the gene matches. The CDR3 totals 15 residues. Germline lookup yields CDR1 MNHEY and CDR2 SVGEGT. The CDR3 nucleotides are TGTGCCAGCAGTACCTGGACTAGTCGACAAGAGACCCAGTACTTC. Encoded protein: CASSTWTSRQETQYF.

V usage is TRBV27 and J usage is TRBJ2-7, with TRBD2 matching 10 bases. Per germline, CDR1 MNHEY and CDR2 SMNVEV (reference sequence). J gave up 2 bases and V 6 bases, and 10 bases lay outside the gene matches. The CDR3 runs 16 residues. Here the CDR3 DNA reads TGTGCCAGCAGCCTCTACCCTAGCGGGAGAACCTACGAGCAGTACTTC. Residues: CASSLYPSGRTYEQYF.

J is TRBJ1-1 and V is TRBV18; D is uncertain. Germline V gives CDR1 KGHSH, CDR2 LQKENI. The V end lost 2 bases, the J end lost 1 base, and 14 bases lay between the germline ends. The CDR3 runs 16 residues. CDR3 in amino acids: CASSPSIRRENTEAFF. For the CDR3, the DNA is TGTGCCAGCTCACCATCAATCAGGCGCGAGAACACTGAAGCTTTCTTT.

The rearrangement links TRBV11-1 to TRBJ1-1; no reliable D call. V lost 1 base and J lost 4, with 10 bases in between. Germline assignment: CDR1 SGHAT and CDR2 FQDESV (reference sequence). The CDR3 runs 14 residues. CDR3 nucleotides: TGTGCCAGCAGCTTAGACGAGACGAGCACTGAAGCTTTCTTT. Residues: CASSLDETSTEAFF.

V gene TRBV5-4 combines with J gene TRBJ2-5, with 10 bases that match TRBD2. The germline CDR1 and CDR2 sequences are SGHNT and YYREEE (reference sequence). This CDR3 spans 15 amino acids. The J segment lost 3 bases and the V segment lost 1 base, leaving 3 bases of the junction unmatched. Here the CDR3 reads CASSLLTSGKETQYF. The CDR3 DNA sequence: TGTGCCAGCAGCTTGCTTACTAGCGGGAAAGAGACCCAGTACTTC.

V gene TRBV20-1 combines with J gene TRBJ2-1, with D unresolved. The germline V and J ends were trimmed by 6 bases and 0 bases, with 12 bases remaining between them. CDR1 DFQATT and CDR2 SNEGSKA come from the germline V gene (reference sequence). The CDR3 extends over 14 amino acids. CDR3 sequence: CSALDLASYNEQFF. CDR3 sequence (DNA): TGCAGTGCGTTGGACCTCGCCTCCTACAATGAGCAGTTCTTC.

The genes are TRBV6-8 and TRBJ2-5, with D possibly TRBD2 on 7 matching bases. With 0 bases removed from V and 5 bases from J, the gap between germline ends came to 16 bases. CDR3 length: 16 residues. The germline V gene encodes CDR1 MNHGY and CDR2 SAAAGT. CDR3 in amino acids: CASSYSWSGGWETQYF. CDR3 DNA: TGTGCCAGCAGTTACTCGTGGTCGGGGGGCTGGGAGACCCAGTACTTC.